This T cell receptor beta chain emerged from a study of blood T cells in healthy people across ages. Study outcomes and limitations: Fewer expanded clones and more diversity marked long-lived versus aged donors. Across the age range, TCR beta diversity per million T cells fell in a roughly linear way.

Sample-barcoded 5' priming and a J-beta primer mix drove a second PCR of about 6 to 11 cycles. Each cDNA molecule was tagged by a template-switch adaptor with 12 random nucleotides. CDR3-containing paired-end reads numbered at least 2.5 million in each sample. TCRdb independently ran MiXCR on the 5' RACE reads; one entry per CDR3 protein. The table shows 1.2 million to 1.5 million distinct CDR3 sequences, with roughly 59% occurring only once. As to this clonotype: Its antigen remains unknown.

Sequencing was done on a sample of blood. The receptor comes from a man between 18 and 35 years old in good health.

Here the CDR3 reads CASSQIGGQGYEQYF. The CDR3 bases are TGTGCCAGCAGTCAGATCGGGGGACAGGGATACGAGCAGTACTTC. This sequence joins TRBV27 and TRBJ2-7; TRBD1 matches at 9 bases. Germline trimming cut 5 bases from V and 4 bases from J; bases unmatched to any gene: 9. Germline V gene data show CDR1 as MNHEY and CDR2 as SMNVEV (reference sequence). This CDR3 spans 15 amino acids.